The text below deals with one T cell receptor (beta chain). The CDR3 spans 16 residues. After removal of 4 bases from V and 6 bases from J, the junction contained 7 bases not matched to a gene. In germline, CDR1 is LGHDT, CDR2 YNNKEL (reference sequence). Enrollment of patients from Seattle took place during active infection, with longitudinal follow-up. As originally analysed: Reference gene primer amplification in the assay estimated nucleated cell counts. Clones were read by immunoSEQ multiplex PCR, and TCRdb kept only the in-frame ones, dropping some. The V and J calls and clone size are taken from that table; D and trimming were inferred from the DNA. The sample carries some 200,000 clones, 85% to 95% recorded once. These data come from a study of blood T cell repertoires in COVID-19. Overall study: Sources were T cells, B-cell-depleted T cells, or PBMCs; the material itself was cDNA or gDNA.

The source material was peripheral blood. The rearrangement uses TRBV3-1 (or the pseudogene TRBV3-2) and TRBJ2-2; 11 bases match TRBD1. The source of this sequence is a young man with COVID-19, enrolled during active disease. CDR3 nucleotide sequence: TGTGCCAGCAGCCGACTCCGGACAGGGGGCGCCGGGGAGCTGTTTTTT. Translation gives CASSRLRTGGAGELFF.